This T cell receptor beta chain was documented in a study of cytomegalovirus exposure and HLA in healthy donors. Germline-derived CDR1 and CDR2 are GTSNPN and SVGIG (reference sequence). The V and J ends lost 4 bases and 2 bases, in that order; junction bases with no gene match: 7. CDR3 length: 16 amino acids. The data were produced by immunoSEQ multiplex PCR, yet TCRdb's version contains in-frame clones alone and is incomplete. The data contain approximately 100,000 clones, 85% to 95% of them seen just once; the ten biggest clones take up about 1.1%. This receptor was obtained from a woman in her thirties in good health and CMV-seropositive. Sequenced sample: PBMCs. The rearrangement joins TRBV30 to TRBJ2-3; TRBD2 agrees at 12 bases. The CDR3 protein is CAWNPGLAGTTDTQYF. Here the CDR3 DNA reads TGTGCCTGGAACCCTGGACTAGCGGGGACCACAGATACGCAGTATTTT.